This TCR beta chain was documented in a study of T-cell memory formation after mild COVID-19. This clonotype was counted only a few times. cDNA libraries for TCR alpha and TCR beta, carrying sample barcodes and UMIs, came from 5'RACE with constant-segment primers. A single record per CDR3 protein comes from TCRdb applying MiXCR to the 5' RACE reads. The data contain around 510,000 distinct CDR3 sequences, less than 25% of them singletons. The CDR3 covers 14 residues. The V gene end was trimmed by 6 bases and the J gene end by 6 bases; junction bases not matched to a gene: 8. From germline, CDR1 is SQVTM and CDR2 ANQGSEA.

The sequence came from an adult woman who had mild COVID-19 (a few samples of this study predate the infection). Cell type and time point are not known. This sequence joins TRBV29-1 and TRBJ1-1; 12 bases are a match to TRBD1. Sequenced input: PBMCs or a T cell subset sorted from them (not recorded which). CDR3 bases: TGCAGCGTGGGGACAGGGGGCAAGCGAGCTGAAGCTTTCTTT. It translates to CSVGTGGKRAEAFF.